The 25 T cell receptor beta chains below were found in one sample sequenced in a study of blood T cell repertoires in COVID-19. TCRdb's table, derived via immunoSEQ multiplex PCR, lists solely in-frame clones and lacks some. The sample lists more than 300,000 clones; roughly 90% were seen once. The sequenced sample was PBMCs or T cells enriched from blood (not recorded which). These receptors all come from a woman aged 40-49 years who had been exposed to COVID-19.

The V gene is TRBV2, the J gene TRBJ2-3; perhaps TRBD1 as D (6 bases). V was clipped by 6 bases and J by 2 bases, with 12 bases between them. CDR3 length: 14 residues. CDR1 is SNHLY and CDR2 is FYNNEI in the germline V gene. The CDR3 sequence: CASRRQGNTDTQYF. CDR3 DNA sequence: TGTGCCAGCAGAAGGCAGGGGAACACAGATACGCAGTATTTT.

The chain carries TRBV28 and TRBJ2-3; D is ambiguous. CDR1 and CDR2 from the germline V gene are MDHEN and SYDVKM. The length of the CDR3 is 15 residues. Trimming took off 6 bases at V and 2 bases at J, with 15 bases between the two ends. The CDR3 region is CASRPDGPHTDTQYF. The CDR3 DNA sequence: TGTGCCAGCAGGCCCGATGGGCCCCACACAGATACGCAGTATTTT.

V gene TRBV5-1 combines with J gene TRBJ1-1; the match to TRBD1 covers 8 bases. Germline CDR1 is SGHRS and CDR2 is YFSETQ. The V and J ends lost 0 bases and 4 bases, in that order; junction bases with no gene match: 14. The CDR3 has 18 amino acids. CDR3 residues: CASSLVVGLGTGGTEAFF. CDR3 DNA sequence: TGCGCCAGCAGCTTGGTTGTGGGTTTGGGGACAGGAGGCACTGAAGCTTTCTTT.

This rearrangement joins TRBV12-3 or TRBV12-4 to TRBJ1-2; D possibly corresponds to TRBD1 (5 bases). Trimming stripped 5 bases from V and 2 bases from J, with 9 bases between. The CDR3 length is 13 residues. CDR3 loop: CASSRSGNYGYTF. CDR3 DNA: TGTGCCAGCAGTAGATCAGGGAACTATGGCTACACCTTC.

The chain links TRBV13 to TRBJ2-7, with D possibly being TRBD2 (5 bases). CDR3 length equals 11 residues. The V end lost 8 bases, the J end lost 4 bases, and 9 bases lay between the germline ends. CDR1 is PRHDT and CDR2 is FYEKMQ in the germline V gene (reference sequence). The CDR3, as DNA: TGTGCCAGCGGGAGCTTGTACGAGCAGTACTTC. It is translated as CASGSLYEQYF.

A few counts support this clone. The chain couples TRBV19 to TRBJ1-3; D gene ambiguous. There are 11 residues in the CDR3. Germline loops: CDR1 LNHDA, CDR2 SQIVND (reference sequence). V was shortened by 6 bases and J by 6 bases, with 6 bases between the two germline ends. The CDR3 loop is CASRRENTIYF. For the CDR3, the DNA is TGTGCCAGTAGGAGGGAAAACACCATATATTTT.

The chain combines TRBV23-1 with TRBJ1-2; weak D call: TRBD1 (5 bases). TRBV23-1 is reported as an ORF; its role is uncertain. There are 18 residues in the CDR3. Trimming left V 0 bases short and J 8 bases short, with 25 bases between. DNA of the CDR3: TGCGCCAGCAGTCAATCGGAGGGGCTACTGGAGGGGAAGTCGGGCTACACCTTC. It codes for CASSQSEGLLEGKSGYTF.

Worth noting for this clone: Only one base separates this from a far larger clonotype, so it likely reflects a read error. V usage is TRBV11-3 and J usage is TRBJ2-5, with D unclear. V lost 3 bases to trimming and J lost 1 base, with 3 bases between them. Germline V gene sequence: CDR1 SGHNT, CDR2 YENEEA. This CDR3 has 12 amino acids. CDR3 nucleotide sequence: TGTGCCAGCAGCTTCTCCCAAGAGACCCAGTACTTC. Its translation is CASSFSQETQYF. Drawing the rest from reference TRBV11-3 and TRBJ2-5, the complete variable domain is EAGVVQSPRYKIIEKKQPVAFWCNPISGHNTLYWYLQNLGQGPELLIRYENEEAVDDSQLPKDRFSAERLKGVDSTLKIQPAELGDSAVYLCASSFSQETQYFGPGTRLLVL.

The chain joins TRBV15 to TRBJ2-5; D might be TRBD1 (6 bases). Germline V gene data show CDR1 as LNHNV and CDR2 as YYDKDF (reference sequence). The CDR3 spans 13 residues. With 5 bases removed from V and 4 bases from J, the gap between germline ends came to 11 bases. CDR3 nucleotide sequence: TGTGCCACCAGCCGGACAGTCACAGAGACCCAGTACTTC. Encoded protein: CATSRTVTETQYF.

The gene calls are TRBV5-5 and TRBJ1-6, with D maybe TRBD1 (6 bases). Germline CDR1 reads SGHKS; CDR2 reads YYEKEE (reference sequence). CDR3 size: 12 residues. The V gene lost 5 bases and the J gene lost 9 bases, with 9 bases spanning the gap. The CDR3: CASRLTGSPLHF. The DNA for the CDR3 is TGTGCCAGCAGATTGACAGGTTCACCCCTCCACTTT.

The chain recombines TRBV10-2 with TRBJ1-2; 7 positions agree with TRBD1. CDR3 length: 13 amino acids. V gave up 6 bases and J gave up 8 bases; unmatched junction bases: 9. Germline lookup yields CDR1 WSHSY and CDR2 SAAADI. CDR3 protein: CASSPDRQGGYTF. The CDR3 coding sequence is TGCGCCAGCAGCCCGGACAGGCAAGGAGGCTACACCTTC.

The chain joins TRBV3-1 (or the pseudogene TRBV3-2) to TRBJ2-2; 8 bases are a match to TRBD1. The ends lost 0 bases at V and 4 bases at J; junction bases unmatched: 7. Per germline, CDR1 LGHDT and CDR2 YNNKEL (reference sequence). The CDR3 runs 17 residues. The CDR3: CASSQDRAGGLTGELFF. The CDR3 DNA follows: TGTGCCAGCAGCCAAGATAGGGCAGGGGGCCTCACCGGGGAGCTGTTTTTT.

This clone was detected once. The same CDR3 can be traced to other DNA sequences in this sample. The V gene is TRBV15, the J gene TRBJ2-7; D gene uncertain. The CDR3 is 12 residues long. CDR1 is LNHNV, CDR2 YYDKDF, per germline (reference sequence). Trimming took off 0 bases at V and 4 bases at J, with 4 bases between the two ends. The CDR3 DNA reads TGTGCCACCAGCAGAGACTTATACGAGCAGTACTTC. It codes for CATSRDLYEQYF.

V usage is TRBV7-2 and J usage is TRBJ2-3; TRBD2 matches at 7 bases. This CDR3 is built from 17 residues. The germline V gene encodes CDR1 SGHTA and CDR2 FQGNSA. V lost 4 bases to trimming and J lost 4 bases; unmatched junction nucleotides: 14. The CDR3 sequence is CASSSLRRGLGADTQYF. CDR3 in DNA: TGTGCCAGCAGCTCCTTACGGCGGGGGTTAGGGGCAGATACGCAGTATTTT.

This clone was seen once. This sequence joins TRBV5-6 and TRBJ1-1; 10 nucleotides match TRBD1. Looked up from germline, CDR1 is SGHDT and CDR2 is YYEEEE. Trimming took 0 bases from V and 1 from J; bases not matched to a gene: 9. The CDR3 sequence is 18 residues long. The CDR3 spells CASSLVSGQGGQNTEAFF. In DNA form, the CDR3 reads TGTGCCAGCAGCTTGGTATCTGGACAGGGGGGGCAGAACACTGAAGCTTTCTTT.

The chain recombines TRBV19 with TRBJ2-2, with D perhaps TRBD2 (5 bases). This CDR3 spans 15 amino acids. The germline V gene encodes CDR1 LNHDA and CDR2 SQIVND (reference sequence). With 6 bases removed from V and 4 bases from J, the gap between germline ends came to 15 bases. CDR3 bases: TGTGCCAGTAGCTCACTACCCCGGGGCACCGGGGAGCTGTTTTTT. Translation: CASSSLPRGTGELFF.

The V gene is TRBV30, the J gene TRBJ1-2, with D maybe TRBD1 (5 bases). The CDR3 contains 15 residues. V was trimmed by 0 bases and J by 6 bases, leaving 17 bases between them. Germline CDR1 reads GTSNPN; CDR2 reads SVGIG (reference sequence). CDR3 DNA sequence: TGTGCCTGGAGTGTTTCTTACAGGTTCGGAAATGGCTACACCTTC. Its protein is CAWSVSYRFGNGYTF.

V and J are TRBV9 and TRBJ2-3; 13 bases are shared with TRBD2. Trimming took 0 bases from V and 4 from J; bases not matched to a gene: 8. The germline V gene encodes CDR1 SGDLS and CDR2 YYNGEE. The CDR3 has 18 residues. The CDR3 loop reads CASSVAPRLAGGPDTQYF. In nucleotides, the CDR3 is TGTGCCAGCAGCGTAGCCCCTCGACTAGCGGGGGGTCCAGATACGCAGTATTTT.

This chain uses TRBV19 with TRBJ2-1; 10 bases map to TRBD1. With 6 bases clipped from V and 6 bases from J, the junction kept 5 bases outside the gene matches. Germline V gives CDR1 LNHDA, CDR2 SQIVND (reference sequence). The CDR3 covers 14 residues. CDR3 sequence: CASRRTGGGNEQFF. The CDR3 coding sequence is TGTGCCAGTAGAAGGACAGGGGGAGGCAATGAGCAGTTCTTC. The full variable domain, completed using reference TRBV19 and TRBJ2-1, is DGGITQSPKYLFRKEGQNVTLSCEQNLNHDAMYWYRQDPGQGLRLIYYSQIVNDFQKGDIAEGYSVSREKKESFPLTVTSAQKNPTAFYLCASRRTGGGNEQFFGPGTRLTVL.

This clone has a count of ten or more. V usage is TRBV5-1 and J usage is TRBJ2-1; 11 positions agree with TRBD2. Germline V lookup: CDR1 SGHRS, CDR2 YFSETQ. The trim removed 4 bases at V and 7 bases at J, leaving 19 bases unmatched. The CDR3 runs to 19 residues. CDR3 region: CASSLAGTSGGRDRNEQFF. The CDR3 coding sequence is TGCGCCAGCAGCCTTGCCGGGACTAGCGGAGGGAGAGATCGGAATGAGCAGTTCTTC.

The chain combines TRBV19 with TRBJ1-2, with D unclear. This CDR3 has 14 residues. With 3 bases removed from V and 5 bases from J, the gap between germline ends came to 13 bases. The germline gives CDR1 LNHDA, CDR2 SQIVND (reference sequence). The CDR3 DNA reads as TGTGCCAGTAGTATTACCTCCGGAGCGTATGGCTACACCTTC. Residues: CASSITSGAYGYTF.

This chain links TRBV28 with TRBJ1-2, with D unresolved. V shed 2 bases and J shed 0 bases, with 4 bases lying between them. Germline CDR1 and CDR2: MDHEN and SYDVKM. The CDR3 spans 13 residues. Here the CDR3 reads CASSLATNYGYTF. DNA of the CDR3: TGTGCCAGCAGTTTAGCGACTAACTATGGCTACACCTTC.

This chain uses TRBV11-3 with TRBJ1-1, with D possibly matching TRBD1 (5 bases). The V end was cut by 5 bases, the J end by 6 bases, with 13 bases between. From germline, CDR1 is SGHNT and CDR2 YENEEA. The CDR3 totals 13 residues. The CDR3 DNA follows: TGTGCCAGCAGCCACGGGGGGGAGGCTGAAGCTTTCTTT. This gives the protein CASSHGGEAEAFF.

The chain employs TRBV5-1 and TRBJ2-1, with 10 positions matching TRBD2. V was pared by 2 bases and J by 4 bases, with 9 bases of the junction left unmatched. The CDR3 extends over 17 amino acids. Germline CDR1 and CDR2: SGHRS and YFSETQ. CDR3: CASSLRPLAGIYNEQFF. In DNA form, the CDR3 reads TGCGCCAGCAGCTTACGCCCACTAGCGGGAATTTACAATGAGCAGTTCTTC.

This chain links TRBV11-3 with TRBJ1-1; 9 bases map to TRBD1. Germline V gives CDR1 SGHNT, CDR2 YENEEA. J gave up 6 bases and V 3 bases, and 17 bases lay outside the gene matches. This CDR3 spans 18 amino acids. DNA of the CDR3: TGTGCCAGCAGCTTGAGATCGGCTTGGACAGGGGTTCGGGCTGAAGCTTTCTTT. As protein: CASSLRSAWTGVRAEAFF.